The entry below gives a single T cell receptor (beta chain) sequence along with its context. The time point: newly diagnosed GD, antithyroid drugs for less than 3 months. PBMCs were the source of the RNA used for TCR sequencing. Arm-PCR of CDR3 regions with iRepertoire HTBI primers generated TCR beta libraries. TCRdb called the multiplex PCR reads again in MiXCR, with one record for every CDR3 protein. The table includes approximately 310,000 distinct CDR3 sequences, 15% to 20% detected once. This CDR3 spans 18 amino acids. CDR1 and CDR2 from the germline V gene are SEHNR and FQNEAQ (reference sequence). V was pared by 2 bases and J by 5 bases, with 13 bases of the junction left unmatched. This sample is part of a study of regulatory T cells in long-lasting Graves disease.

The specimen was peripheral blood mononuclear cells (PBMCs), collected at new diagnosis, from a patient treated with antithyroid drugs. The chain recombines TRBV7-9 with TRBJ2-2; 8 positions match TRBD2. This TCR was sampled from a female donor with Graves disease. As DNA, the CDR3 is TGTGCCAGCAGCTTACCGTTCGGGGCGGGAGGAGATACCGGGGAGCTGTTTTTT. Its translation is CASSLPFGAGGDTGELFF.